This note documents a single TCR beta chain sequence. Original methodology: Estimation of nucleated cell counts relied on the amplification of reference gene primers. Assay used: immunoSEQ multiplex PCR; TCRdb lists only in-frame clones, some missing. Clone size and V and J calls were adopted from that table, with D and trimming inferred from the DNA. The sample yields 200,000 or so clones, about four fifths seen once. The data were taken from a study of blood T cell repertoires in COVID-19. Overall study context: Samples came from the United States, Italy and Spain, spanning acute and convalescent COVID-19.

Those enrolled, adults aged about 18 to 95 years, came from around 24 US areas. Each participant's cohort was designated according to participant-reported clinical history. With 0 bases removed from V and 8 bases from J, the gap between germline ends came to 16 bases. This CDR3 is 15 amino acids long. Germline CDR1 and CDR2: WNHNN and SYGVQD (reference sequence). This sequence joins TRBV10-1 and TRBJ1-2; weak D call: TRBD1 (6 bases). Material: PBMCs or T cells enriched from blood (not recorded which). This clonotype was sampled from a woman aged 40 to 55 with acute COVID-19. The chain's CDR3 is CASSESRGNSGGYTF. In nucleotides, the CDR3 is TGCGCCAGCAGTGAGTCCAGGGGAAATTCGGGAGGCTACACCTTC.